This TCR beta chain was retrieved from a study of PD-1 blockade in mismatch repair-deficient tumors. As for the study in general: All were previously treated, progressing patients with approximately 12 mismatch repair-deficient cancer types.

A remark on this clone: Its matching antigen is unknown.

Every patient had mismatch repair deficiency by PCR or immunohistochemistry. TCR sequencing covered three patients who responded to pembrolizumab. Only in-frame clones appear in the TCRdb table, and some are missing; sequencing was by immunoSEQ multiplex PCR. The table has about 49,000 clones, 77% seen once; the top ten hold around 3.5%. The study, taken as a whole, reports: Tumor-resident clones, often undetectable pretreatment in blood, expanded then contracted after pembrolizumab.

This CDR3 is 12 amino acids long. Germline V gives CDR1 SGHAT, CDR2 FQNNGV. Between the trimmed V and J ends, which lost 5 bases and 3 bases, there was a span of 6 bases. This receptor was taken from an adult with mismatch repair-deficient cancer. The sample here was PBMCs, taken before pembrolizumab treatment. The rearrangement links TRBV11-2 to TRBJ2-3; D unclear. The CDR3 sequence is CASSRNTDTQYF. DNA for the CDR3: TGTGCCAGCAGCCGGAATACAGATACGCAGTATTTT. The full variable domain, its missing parts supplied by reference TRBV11-2 and TRBJ2-3, is EAGVAQSPRYKIIEKRQSVAFWCNPISGHATLYWYQQILGQGPKLLIQFQNNGVVDDSQLPKDRFSAERLKGVDSTLKIQPAKLEDSAVYLCASSRNTDTQYFGPGTRLTVL.